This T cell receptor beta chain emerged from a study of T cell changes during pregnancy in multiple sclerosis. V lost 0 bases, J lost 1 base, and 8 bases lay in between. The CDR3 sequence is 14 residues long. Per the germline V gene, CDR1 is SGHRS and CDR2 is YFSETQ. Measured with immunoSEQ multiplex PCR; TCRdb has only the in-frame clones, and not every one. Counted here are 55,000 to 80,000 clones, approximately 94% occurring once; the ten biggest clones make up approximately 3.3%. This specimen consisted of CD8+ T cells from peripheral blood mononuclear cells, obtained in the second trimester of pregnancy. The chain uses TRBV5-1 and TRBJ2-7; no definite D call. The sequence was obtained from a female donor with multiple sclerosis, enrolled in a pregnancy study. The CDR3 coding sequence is TGCGCCAGCAGCTTGGCTTCAGGTTCCTACGAGCAGTACTTC. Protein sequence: CASSLASGSYEQYF.